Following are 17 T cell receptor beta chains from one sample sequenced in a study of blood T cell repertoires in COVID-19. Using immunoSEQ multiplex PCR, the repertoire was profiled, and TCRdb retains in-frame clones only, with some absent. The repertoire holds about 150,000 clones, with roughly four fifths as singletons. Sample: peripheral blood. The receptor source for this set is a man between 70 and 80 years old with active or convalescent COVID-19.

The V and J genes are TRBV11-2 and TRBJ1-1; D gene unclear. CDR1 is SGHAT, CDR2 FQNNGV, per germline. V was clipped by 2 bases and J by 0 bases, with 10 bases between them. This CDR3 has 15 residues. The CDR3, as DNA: TGTGCCAGCAGCTTAAGTGGCCAAATGAACACTGAAGCTTTCTTT. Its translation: CASSLSGQMNTEAFF. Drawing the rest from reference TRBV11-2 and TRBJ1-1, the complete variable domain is EAGVAQSPRYKIIEKRQSVAFWCNPISGHATLYWYQQILGQGPKLLIQFQNNGVVDDSQLPKDRFSAERLKGVDSTLKIQPAKLEDSAVYLCASSLSGQMNTEAFFGQGTRLTVV.

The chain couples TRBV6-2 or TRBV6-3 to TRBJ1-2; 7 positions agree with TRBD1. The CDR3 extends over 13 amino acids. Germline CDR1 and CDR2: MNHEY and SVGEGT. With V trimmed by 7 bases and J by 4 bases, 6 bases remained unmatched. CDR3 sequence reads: CASNPRGIYGYTF. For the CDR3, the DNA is TGTGCCAGCAACCCCAGGGGGATCTATGGCTACACCTTC.

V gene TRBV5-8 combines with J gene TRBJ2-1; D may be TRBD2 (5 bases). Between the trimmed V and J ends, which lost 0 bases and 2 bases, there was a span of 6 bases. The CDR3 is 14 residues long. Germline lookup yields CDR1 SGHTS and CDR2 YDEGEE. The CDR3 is CASSLELAYNEQFF. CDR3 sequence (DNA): TGTGCCAGCAGCTTGGAACTAGCCTACAATGAGCAGTTCTTC. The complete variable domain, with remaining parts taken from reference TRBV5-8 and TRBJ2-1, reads EAGVTQSPTHLIKTRGQQATLRCSPISGHTSVYWYQQALGLGLQFLLWYDEGEERNRGNFPPRFSGRQFPNYSSELNVNALELEDSALYLCASSLELAYNEQFFGPGTRLTVL.

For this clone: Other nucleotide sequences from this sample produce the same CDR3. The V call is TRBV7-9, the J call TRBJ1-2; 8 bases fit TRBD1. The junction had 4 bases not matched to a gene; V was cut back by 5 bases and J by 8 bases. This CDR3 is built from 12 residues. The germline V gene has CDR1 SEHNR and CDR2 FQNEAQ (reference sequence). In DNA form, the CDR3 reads TGTGCCAGCAGCCTGACAGGGGAAGGCTACACCTTC. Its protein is CASSLTGEGYTF.

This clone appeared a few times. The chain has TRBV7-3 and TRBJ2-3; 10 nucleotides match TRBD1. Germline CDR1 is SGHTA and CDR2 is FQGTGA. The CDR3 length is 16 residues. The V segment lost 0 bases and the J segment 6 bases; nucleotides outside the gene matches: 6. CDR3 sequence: CASSLTGDRGLDTQYF. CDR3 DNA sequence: TGTGCCAGCAGCTTAACCGGGGACAGGGGTTTGGATACGCAGTATTTT.

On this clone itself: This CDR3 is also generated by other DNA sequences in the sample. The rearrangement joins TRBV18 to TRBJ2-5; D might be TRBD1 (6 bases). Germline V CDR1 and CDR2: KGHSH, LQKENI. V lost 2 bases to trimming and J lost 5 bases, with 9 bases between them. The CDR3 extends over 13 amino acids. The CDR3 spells CASSPGQGETQYF. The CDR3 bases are TGTGCCAGCTCACCAGGGCAGGGGGAGACCCAGTACTTC.

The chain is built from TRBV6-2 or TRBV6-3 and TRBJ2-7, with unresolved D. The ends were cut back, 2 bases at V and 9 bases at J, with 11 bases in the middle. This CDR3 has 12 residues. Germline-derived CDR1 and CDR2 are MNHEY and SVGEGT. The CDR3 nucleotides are TGTGCCAGCAGTTACCCTCAACCCGGGCAGTACTTC. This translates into CASSYPQPGQYF.

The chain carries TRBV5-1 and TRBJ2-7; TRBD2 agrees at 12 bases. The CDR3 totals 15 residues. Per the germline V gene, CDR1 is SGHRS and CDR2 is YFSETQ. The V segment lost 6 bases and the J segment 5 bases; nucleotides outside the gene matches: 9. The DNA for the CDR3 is TGCGCCAGCATTCTGACTAGCGGGAGAACCGACGAGCAGTACTTC. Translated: CASILTSGRTDEQYF.

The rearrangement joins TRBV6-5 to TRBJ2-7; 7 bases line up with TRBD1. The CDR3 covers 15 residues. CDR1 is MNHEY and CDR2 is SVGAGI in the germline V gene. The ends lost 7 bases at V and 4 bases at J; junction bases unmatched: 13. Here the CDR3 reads CASNPFRTGKYEQYF. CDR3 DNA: TGTGCCAGCAACCCTTTCCGGACAGGAAAATACGAGCAGTACTTC.

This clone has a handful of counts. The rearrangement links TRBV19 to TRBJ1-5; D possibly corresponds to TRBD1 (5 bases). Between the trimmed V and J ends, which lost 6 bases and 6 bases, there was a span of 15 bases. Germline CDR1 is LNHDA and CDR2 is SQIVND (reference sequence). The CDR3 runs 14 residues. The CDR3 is CASSRGTEPQPQHF. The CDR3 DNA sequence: TGTGCCAGTAGCCGCGGGACGGAACCTCAGCCCCAGCATTTT. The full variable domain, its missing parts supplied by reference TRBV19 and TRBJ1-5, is DGGITQSPKYLFRKEGQNVTLSCEQNLNHDAMYWYRQDPGQGLRLIYYSQIVNDFQKGDIAEGYSVSREKKESFPLTVTSAQKNPTAFYLCASSRGTEPQPQHFGDGTRLSIL.

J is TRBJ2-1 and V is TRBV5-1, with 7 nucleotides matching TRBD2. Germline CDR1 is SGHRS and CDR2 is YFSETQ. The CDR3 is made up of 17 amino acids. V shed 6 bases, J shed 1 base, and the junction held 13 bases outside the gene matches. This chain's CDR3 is CASTQAPSGRSYNEQFF. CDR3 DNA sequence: TGCGCCAGCACGCAAGCCCCTAGCGGCCGATCCTACAATGAGCAGTTCTTC.

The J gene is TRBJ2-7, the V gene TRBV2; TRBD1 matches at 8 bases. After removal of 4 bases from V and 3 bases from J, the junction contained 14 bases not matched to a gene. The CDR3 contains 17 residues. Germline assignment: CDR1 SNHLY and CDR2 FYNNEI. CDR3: CASSATRGTGLDYEQYF. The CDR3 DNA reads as TGTGCCAGCAGTGCAACTAGGGGGACAGGCCTCGACTACGAGCAGTACTTC.

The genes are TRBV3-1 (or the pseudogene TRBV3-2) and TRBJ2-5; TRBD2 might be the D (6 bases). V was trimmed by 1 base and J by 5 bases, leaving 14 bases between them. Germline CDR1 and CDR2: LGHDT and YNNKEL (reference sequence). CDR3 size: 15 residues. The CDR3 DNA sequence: TGTGCCAGCAGCCAAGTCGACCGGGACTGGGAGACCCAGTACTTC. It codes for CASSQVDRDWETQYF.

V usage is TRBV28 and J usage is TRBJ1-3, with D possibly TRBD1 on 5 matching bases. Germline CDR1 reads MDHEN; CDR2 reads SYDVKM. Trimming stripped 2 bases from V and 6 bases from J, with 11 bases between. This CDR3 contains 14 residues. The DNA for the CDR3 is TGTGCCAGCAGTTTACAGGGTGGGCAAAACACCATATATTTT. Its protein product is CASSLQGGQNTIYF. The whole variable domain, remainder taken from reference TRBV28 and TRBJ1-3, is DVKVTQSSRYLVKRTGEKVFLECVQDMDHENMFWYRQDPGLGLRLIYFSYDVKMKEKGDIPEGYSVSREKKERFSLILESASTNQTSMYLCASSLQGGQNTIYFGEGSWLTVV.

In nucleotides, the CDR3 is TGTGCCACCAGCAGACAGGGGGCTGGATACGAGCAGTACTTC. Its protein is CATSRQGAGYEQYF. The rearrangement joins TRBV15 to TRBJ2-7; TRBD1 aligns across 8 bases. V lost 2 bases to trimming and J lost 4 bases; unmatched junction nucleotides: 4. CDR1 is LNHNV, CDR2 YYDKDF, per germline (reference sequence). The CDR3 contains 14 residues.

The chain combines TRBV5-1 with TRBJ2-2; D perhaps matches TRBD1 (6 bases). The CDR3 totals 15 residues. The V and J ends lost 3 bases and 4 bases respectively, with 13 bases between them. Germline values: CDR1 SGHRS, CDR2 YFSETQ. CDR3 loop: CASSYVRGSTGELFF. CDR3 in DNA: TGCGCCAGCAGCTACGTCAGGGGTTCCACCGGGGAGCTGTTTTTT. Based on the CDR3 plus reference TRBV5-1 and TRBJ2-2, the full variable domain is KAGVTQTPRYLIKTRGQQVTLSCSPISGHRSVSWYQQTPGQGLQFLFEYFSETQRNKGNFPGRFSGRQFSNSRSEMNVSTLELGDSALYLCASSYVRGSTGELFFGEGSRLTVL.

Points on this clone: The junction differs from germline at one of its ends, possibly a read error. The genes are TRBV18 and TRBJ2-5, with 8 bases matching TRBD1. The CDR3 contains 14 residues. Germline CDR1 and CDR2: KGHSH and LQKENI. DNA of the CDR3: TGTGCCAGCTCACCAGGACAGGGCCAAGGGACCCAGTACTTC. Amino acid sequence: CASSPGQGQGTQYF. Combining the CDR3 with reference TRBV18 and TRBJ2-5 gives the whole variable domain NAGVMQNPRHLVRRRGQEARLRCSPMKGHSHVYWYRQLPEEGLKFMVYLQKENIIDESGMPKERFSAEFPKEGPSILRIQQVVRGDSAAYFCASSPGQGQGTQYFGPGTRLLVL.